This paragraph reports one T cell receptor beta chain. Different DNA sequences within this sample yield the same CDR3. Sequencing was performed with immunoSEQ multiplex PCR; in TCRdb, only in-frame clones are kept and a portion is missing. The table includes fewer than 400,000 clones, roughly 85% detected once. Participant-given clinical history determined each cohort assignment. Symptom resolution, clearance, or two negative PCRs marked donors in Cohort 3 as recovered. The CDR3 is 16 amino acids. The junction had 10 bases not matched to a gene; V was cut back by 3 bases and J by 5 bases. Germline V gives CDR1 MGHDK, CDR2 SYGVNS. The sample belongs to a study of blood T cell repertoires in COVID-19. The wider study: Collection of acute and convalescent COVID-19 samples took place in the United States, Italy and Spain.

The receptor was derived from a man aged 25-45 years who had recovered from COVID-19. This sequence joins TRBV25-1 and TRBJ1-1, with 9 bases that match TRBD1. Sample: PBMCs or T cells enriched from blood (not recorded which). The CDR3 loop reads CASSDSNRGRGTEAFF. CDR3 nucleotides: TGTGCCAGCAGTGATTCGAACAGGGGGCGGGGAACTGAAGCTTTCTTT.